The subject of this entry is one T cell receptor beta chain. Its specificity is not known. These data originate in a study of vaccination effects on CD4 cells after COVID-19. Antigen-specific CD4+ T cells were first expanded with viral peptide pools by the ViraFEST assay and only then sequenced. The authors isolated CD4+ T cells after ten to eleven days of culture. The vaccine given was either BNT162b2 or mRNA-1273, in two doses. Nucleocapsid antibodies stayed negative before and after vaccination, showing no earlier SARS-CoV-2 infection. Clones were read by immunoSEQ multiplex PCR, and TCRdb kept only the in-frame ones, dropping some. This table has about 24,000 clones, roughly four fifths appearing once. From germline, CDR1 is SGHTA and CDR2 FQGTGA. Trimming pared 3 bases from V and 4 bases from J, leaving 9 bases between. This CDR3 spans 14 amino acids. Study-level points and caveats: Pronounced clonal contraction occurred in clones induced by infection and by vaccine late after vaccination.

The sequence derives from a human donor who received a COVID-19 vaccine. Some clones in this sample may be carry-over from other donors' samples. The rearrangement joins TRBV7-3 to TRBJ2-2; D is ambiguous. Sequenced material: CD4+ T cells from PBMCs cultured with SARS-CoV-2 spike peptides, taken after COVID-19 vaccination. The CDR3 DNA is TGTGCCAGCAGCTTTAACGGAATCACCGGGGAGCTGTTTTTT. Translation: CASSFNGITGELFF.